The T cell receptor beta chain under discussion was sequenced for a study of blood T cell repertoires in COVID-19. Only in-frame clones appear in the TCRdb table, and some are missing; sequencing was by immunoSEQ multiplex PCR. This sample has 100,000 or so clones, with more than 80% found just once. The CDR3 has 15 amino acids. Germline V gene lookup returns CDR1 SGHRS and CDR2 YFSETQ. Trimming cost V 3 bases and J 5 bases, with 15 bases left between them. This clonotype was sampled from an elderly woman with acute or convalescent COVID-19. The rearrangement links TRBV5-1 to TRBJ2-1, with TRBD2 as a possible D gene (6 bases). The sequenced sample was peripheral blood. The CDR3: CASSSEGSPHNEQFF. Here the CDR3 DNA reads TGCGCCAGCAGCTCGGAGGGTAGCCCACACAATGAGCAGTTCTTC.